This TCR beta chain was retrieved from a study of CD8+ T cells in alopecia areata. Investigators isolated RNA and reverse transcribed it into cDNA to act as the sequencing template. The protocol was immunoSEQ multiplex PCR, while the TCRdb copy is restricted to in-frame clones and leaves out a portion. The table has fewer than 40,000 clones, 45% to 70% seen once; the top ten hold under 2%. This CDR3 is 15 amino acids long. Unmatched junction bases numbered 11, after V lost 6 bases and J lost 3 bases. Germline values: CDR1 SGHTA, CDR2 FQGNSA. There are a few counts of this clone. What it binds is not known. CD4+ cells of several patients were further sorted as CD25+CD127-. Lesional scalp tissue (obtained by punch biopsy) and peripheral blood were collected from alopecia areata patients. Findings and caveats of the study: Compared with normal scalp, lesional scalp had higher clonality and more expanded CD8+ clones.

This chain joins TRBV7-2 and TRBJ2-7, with TRBD1 matching over 7 bases. This receptor was obtained from a human donor with alopecia areata. Sequencing was carried out using CD4+ Tregs sorted from blood. The chain's CDR3 is CASRRYRDRHYEQYF. Written as DNA, the CDR3 is TGTGCCAGCAGGAGATACCGGGACAGACACTACGAGCAGTACTTC.